This passage covers 3 T cell receptor beta chains from one sample sequenced in a study of blood T cell repertoires in COVID-19. Measured with immunoSEQ multiplex PCR; TCRdb has only the in-frame clones, and not every one. Among 250,000 to 300,000 clones listed, around 85% were seen once. Material for sequencing was peripheral blood. The receptors shown here come from a woman under 40 with COVID-19, enrolled during active disease.

The gene calls are TRBV2 and TRBJ1-4; 7 bases match TRBD1. The CDR3 runs 18 residues. V lost 4 bases and J lost 0; bases outside the gene matches: 11. CDR1 SNHLY and CDR2 FYNNEI come from the germline V gene. CDR3 amino acids: CASSALRGQDATNEKLFF. In nucleotides, the CDR3 is TGTGCCAGCAGTGCCCTCCGAGGACAGGACGCAACTAATGAAAAACTGTTTTTT.

The rearrangement uses TRBV4-1 and TRBJ2-1; D is perhaps TRBD2 (5 bases). CDR1 is MGHRA and CDR2 is YSYEKL in the germline V gene. The ends were cut back, 1 base at V and 0 bases at J, with 13 bases in the middle. This CDR3 region has 17 residues. DNA of the CDR3: TGCGCCAGCAGCCAAGGCGGGCGAGCGGACTCCTACAATGAGCAGTTCTTC. This codes for CASSQGGRADSYNEQFF.

The rearrangement uses TRBV6-1 and TRBJ1-5; D is undetermined. Per the germline V gene, CDR1 is MNHNS and CDR2 is SASEGT. The CDR3 has 18 residues. The germline V and J ends were trimmed by 0 bases and 5 bases, with 20 bases remaining between them. As DNA, the CDR3 is TGTGCCAGCAGTGAAGCGCCTCCCGGCGGGGTGGAAGATCAGCCCCAGCATTTT. As protein: CASSEAPPGGVEDQPQHF.